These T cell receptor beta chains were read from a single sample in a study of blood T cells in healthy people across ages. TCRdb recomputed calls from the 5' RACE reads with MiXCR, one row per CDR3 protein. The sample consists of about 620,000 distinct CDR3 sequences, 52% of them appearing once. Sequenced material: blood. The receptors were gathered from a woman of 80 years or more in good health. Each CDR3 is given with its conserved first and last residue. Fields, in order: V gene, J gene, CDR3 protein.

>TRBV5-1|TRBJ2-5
CASSLEIAGEQYF
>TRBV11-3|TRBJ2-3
CASSSTSGGDTQYF
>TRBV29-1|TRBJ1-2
CSVEVGAGYTF
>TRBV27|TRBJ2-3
CASSLYPDSFTDTQYF
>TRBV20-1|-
CSATGTSNDEQYF
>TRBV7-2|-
CASSLGGLAGDEQYF
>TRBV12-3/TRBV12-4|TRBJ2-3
CASRRQRVGTDTQYF
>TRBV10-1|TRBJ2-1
CASSGLRDNEQFF
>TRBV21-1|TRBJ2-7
CASSTKGVAGGRSYEQYF
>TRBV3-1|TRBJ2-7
CASSQTPRGSRYYEQYF
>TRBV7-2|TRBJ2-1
CASSSWREGHNEQFF
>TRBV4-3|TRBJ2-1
CASSQASSGSLNEQFF
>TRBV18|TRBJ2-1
CASAPPEPEQFF
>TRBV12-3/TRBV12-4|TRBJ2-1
CASSLVSGRGGYNEQFF
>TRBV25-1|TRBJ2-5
CASSVGRSGGGNEQYF
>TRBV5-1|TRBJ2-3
CASSWGTGGLDTQYF
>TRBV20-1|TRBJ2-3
CSVPGLATDTQYF
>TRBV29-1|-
CSGRIYNEQYF